This T cell receptor beta chain was identified during a study of cytomegalovirus exposure and HLA in healthy donors. Study outcomes and limitations: TCR beta V segments were, for the most part, productive about 90% or about 30% of the time in an earlier analysis. A list of around 150 TCR beta chains associated with cytomegalovirus was given. Common viral pathogens seemed to be connected with several of the most significant clusters, according to a later analysis.

At sampling all donors were nominally healthy, likely with unrecorded immune exposures. The PCR employed 60 Vbeta primers together with 13 Jbeta primers. Here immunoSEQ multiplex PCR was the method, and the copy in TCRdb shows in-frame clones only, minus some. The table includes about 140,000 clones, 80% detected once. Germline-derived CDR1 and CDR2 are WNHNN and SYGVQD (reference sequence). Trimming took off 3 bases at V and 7 bases at J, with 15 bases between the two ends. The CDR3 is 14 amino acids. This clone was counted between two and nine times. Its antigen is not known. Sequencing used PBMCs. This sequence joins TRBV10-1 and TRBJ1-2; a weak D match, TRBD1 (5 bases). The clonotype originates from a man in his thirties or forties in good health. For the CDR3, the DNA is TGCGCCAGCAGTGATTACGGGGCCGGGGGTGGCTACACCTTC. This sequence encodes CASSDYGAGGGYTF.